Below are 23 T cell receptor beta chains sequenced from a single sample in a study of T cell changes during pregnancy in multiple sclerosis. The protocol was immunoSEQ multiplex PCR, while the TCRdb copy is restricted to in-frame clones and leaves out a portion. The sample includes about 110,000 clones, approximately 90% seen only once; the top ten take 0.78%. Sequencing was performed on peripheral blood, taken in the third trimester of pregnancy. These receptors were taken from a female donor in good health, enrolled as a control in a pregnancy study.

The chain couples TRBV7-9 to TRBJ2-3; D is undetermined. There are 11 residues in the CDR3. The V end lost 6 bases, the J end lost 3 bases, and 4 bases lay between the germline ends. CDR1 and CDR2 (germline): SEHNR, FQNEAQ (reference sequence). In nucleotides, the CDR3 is TGTGCCAGCAGGAGAACAGATACGCAGTATTTT. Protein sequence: CASRRTDTQYF.

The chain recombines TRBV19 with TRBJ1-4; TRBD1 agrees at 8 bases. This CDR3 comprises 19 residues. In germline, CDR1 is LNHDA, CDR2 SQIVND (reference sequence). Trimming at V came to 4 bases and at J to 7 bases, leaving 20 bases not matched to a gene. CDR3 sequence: CASSKPPGQERWLGEKLFF. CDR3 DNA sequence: TGTGCCAGTAGTAAACCGCCGGGACAGGAAAGATGGTTGGGTGAAAAACTGTTTTTT.

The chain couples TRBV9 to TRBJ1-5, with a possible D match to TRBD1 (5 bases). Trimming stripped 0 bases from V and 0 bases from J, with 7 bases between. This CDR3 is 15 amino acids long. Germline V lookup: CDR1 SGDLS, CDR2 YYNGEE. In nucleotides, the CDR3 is TGTGCCAGCAGCGTAGGGGACTATAGCAATCAGCCCCAGCATTTT. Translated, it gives CASSVGDYSNQPQHF.

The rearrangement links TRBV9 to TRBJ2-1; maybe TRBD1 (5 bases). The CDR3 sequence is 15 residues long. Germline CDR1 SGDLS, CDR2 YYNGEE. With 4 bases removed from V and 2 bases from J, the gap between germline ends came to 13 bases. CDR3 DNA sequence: TGTGCCAGCAGCATCGACAGCAGAACCTACAATGAGCAGTTCTTC. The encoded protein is CASSIDSRTYNEQFF. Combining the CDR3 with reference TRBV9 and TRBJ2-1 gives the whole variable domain DSGVTQTPKHLITATGQRVTLRCSPRSGDLSVYWYQQSLDQGLQFLIQYYNGEERAKGNILERFSAQQFPDLHSELNLSSLELGDSALYFCASSIDSRTYNEQFFGPGTRLTVL.

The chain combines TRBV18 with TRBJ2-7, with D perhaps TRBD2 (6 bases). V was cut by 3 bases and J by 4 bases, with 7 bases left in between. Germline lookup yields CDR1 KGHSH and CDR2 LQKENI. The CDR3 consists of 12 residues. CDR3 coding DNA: TGTGCCAGCTCACCGCGGGGATACGAGCAGTACTTC. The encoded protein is CASSPRGYEQYF.

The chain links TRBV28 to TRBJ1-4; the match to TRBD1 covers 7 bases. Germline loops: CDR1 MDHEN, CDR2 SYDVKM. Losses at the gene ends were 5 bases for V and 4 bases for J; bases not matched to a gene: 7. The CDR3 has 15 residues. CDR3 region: CASSLPTGINEKLFF. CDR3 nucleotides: TGTGCCAGCAGTCTCCCGACAGGGATTAATGAAAAACTGTTTTTT.

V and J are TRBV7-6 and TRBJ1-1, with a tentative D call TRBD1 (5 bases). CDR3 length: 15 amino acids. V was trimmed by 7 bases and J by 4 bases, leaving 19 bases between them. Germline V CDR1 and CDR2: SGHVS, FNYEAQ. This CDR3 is CASTPGGALSTEAFF. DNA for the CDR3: TGTGCCAGCACTCCTGGAGGGGCCCTGAGCACTGAAGCTTTCTTT.

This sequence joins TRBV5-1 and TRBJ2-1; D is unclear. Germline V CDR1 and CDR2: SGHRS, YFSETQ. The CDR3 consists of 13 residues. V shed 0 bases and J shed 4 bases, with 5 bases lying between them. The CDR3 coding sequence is TGCGCCAGCAGCTTGGAACGGTACAATGAGCAGTTCTTC. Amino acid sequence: CASSLERYNEQFF.

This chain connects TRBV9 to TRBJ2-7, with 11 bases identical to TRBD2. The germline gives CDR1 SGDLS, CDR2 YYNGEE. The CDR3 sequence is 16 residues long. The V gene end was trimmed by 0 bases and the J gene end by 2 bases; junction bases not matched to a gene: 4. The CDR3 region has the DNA TGTGCCAGCAGCGTAGAAGGTAGCGGGGGGGCCTACGAGCAGTACTTC. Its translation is CASSVEGSGGAYEQYF.

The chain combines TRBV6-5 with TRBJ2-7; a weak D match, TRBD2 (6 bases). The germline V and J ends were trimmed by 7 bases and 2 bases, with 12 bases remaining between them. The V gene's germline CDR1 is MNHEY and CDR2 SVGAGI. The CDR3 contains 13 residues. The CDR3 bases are TGTGCCAGCAAACGGGCGGGGCCCTACGAGCAGTACTTC. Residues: CASKRAGPYEQYF.

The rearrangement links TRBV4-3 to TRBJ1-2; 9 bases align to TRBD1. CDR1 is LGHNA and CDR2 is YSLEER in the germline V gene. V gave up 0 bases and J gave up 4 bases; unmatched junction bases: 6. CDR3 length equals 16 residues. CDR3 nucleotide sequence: TGCGCCAGCAGCCAAGATCTAGGACAGGGGAGCTATGGCTACACCTTC. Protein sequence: CASSQDLGQGSYGYTF.

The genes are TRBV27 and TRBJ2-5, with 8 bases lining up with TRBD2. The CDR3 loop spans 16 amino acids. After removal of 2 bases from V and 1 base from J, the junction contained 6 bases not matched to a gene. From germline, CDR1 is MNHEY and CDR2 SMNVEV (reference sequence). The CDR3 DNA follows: TGTGCCAGCAGTTTAATGGGGCGGGGGGCCCAAGAGACCCAGTACTTC. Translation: CASSLMGRGAQETQYF.

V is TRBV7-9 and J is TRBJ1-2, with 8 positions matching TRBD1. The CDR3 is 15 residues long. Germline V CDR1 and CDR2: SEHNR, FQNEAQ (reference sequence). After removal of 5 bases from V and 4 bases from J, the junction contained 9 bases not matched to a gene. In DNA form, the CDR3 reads TGTGCCAGCAGCCCGGAGGGACAGGAGGCCTATGGCTACACCTTC. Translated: CASSPEGQEAYGYTF.

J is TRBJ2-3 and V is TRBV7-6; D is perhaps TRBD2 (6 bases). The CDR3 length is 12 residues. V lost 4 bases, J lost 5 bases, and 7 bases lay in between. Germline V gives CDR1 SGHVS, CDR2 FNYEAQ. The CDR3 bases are TGTGCCAGCAGCTCCGGGAGAGATACGCAGTATTTT. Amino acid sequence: CASSSGRDTQYF.

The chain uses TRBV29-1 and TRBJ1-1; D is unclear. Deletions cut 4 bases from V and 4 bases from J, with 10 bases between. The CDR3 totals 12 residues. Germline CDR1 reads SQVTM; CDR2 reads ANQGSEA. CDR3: CSVVKSGTEAFF. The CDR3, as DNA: TGCAGCGTTGTTAAGTCGGGCACTGAAGCTTTCTTT.

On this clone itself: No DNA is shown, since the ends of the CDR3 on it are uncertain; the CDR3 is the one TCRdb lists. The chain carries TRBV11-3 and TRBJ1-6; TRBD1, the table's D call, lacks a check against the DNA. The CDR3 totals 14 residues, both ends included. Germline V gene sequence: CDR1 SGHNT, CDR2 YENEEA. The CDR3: CASSVGQGNSPPHF.

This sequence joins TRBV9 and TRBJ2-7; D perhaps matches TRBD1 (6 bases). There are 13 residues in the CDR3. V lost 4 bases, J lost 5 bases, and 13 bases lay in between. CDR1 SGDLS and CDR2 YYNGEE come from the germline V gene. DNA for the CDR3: TGTGCCAGCAGCACCTCACAGGGTGACGAGCAGTACTTC. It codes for CASSTSQGDEQYF.

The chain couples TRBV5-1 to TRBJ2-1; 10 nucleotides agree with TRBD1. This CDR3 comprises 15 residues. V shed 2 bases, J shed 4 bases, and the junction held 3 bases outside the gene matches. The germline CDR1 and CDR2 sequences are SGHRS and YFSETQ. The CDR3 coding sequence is TGCGCCAGCAGCTTAGAGGGACAGGGGTACAATGAGCAGTTCTTC. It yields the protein CASSLEGQGYNEQFF.

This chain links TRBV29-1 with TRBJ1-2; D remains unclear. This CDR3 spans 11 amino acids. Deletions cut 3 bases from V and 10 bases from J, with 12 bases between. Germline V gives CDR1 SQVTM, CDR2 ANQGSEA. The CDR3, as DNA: TGCAGCGTTGATCAGTCCCCAGACTACACCTTC. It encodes CSVDQSPDYTF.

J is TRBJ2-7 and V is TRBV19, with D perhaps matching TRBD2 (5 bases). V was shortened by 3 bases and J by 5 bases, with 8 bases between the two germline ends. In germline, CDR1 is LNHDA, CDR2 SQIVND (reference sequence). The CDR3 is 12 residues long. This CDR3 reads CASSIEGNEQYF. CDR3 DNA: TGTGCCAGTAGTATCGAGGGAAACGAGCAGTACTTC. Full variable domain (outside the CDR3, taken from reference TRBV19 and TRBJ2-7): DGGITQSPKYLFRKEGQNVTLSCEQNLNHDAMYWYRQDPGQGLRLIYYSQIVNDFQKGDIAEGYSVSREKKESFPLTVTSAQKNPTAFYLCASSIEGNEQYFGPGTRLTVT.

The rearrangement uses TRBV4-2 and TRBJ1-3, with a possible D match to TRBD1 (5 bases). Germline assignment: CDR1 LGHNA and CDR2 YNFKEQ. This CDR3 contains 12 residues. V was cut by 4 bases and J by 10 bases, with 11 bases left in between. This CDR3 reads CASSRGPGTIYF. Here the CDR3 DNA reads TGTGCCAGCAGCCGGGGCCCCGGGACCATATATTTT.

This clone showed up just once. Written as DNA, the CDR3 is TGTGCCAGCACCGAAAAACTAGCGGGGAGAATAGCGAACACCGGGGAGCTGTTTTTT. Protein: CASTEKLAGRIANTGELFF. The chain employs TRBV7-2 and TRBJ2-2; the match to TRBD2 covers 10 bases. This CDR3 is built from 19 residues. CDR1 and CDR2 (germline): SGHTA, FQGNSA. J was trimmed by 0 bases and V by 7 bases; bases with no gene match: 14.

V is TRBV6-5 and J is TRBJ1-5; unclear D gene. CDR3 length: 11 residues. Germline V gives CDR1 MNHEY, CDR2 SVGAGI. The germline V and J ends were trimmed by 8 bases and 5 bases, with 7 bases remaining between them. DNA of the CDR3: TGTGCCAGCGGGGAGGATCAGCCCCAGCATTTT. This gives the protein CASGEDQPQHF.